The 24 T cell receptor beta chains given below trace back to one sample, sequenced in a study of Ad26.COV2.S vaccination and SARS-CoV-2 variants. The treatment denotes: around 19 received Ad26.COV2.S at low or high dose, single or two shots; about 5 received placebo; per-sample allocation not given. Samples came from day 63 after the first vaccine or placebo injection. The assay was immunoSEQ multiplex PCR, and TCRdb's table has in-frame clones only and misses some. The table has some 320,000 clones, over 80% seen once. This material consisted of peripheral blood, taken in a trial of Ad26.COV2.S vaccine versus placebo. The receptors derive from a person aged 18-60 years who received the Ad26.COV2.S COVID-19 vaccine or a placebo.

The chain employs TRBV6-5 and TRBJ2-3, with D tentatively TRBD2 (7 bases). The CDR3 spans 16 residues. Trimming shortened V by 0 bases and J by 3 bases, and 13 bases separated the two germline ends. Germline loops: CDR1 MNHEY, CDR2 SVGAGI. The DNA for the CDR3 is TGTGCCAGCAGTTACTCTAGGGGGGGCGGTACAGATACGCAGTATTTT. Translating it yields CASSYSRGGGTDTQYF.

The genes are TRBV30 and TRBJ1-5; TRBD1 aligns across 12 bases. The CDR3 consists of 18 residues. Germline CDR1 is GTSNPN and CDR2 is SVGIG (reference sequence). The V and J ends lost 1 base and 2 bases, in that order; junction bases with no gene match: 9. For the CDR3, the DNA is TGTGCCTGGAGTGCCGGGACAGGGGGCTTGCGTGGCAATCAGCCCCAGCATTTT. This translates into CAWSAGTGGLRGNQPQHF.

The count of this clone is one. The rearrangement joins TRBV30 to TRBJ2-7; 9 nucleotides align to TRBD1. This CDR3 has 16 amino acids. V lost 3 bases, J lost 3 bases, and 12 bases stayed unmatched. Germline lookup yields CDR1 GTSNPN and CDR2 SVGIG (reference sequence). In DNA form, the CDR3 reads TGTGCCTGGAGGGCGAAAGGGACAGGGAGAAACTACGAGCAGTACTTC. It codes for CAWRAKGTGRNYEQYF.

Worth noting for this clone: This specimen includes other DNA sequences encoding the same CDR3. This rearrangement joins TRBV13 to TRBJ2-3, with D unclear. The ends were cut back, 1 base at V and 6 bases at J, with 8 bases in the middle. The CDR3 has 13 amino acids. Germline values: CDR1 PRHDT, CDR2 FYEKMQ (reference sequence). The CDR3 nucleotides read TGTGCCAGCAGCTTAGTTTTGGGGGATACGCAGTATTTT. This gives the protein CASSLVLGDTQYF.

The rearrangement links TRBV3-1 (or the pseudogene TRBV3-2) to TRBJ2-3; no definite D call. Trimming cost V 1 base and J 1 base, with 12 bases left between them. The CDR3 totals 16 residues. The germline V gene has CDR1 LGHDT and CDR2 YNNKEL (reference sequence). This CDR3 reads CASSQVVRSGTDTQYF. The CDR3 DNA sequence: TGTGCCAGCAGCCAAGTAGTCAGGTCTGGCACAGATACGCAGTATTTT.

The chain links TRBV9 to TRBJ1-6, with D maybe TRBD1 (6 bases). The CDR3 is made up of 14 amino acids. Trimming removed 4 bases at V and 4 bases at J, with 9 bases between. The germline V gene has CDR1 SGDLS and CDR2 YYNGEE. The CDR3, as DNA: TGTGCCAGCAGCCTGACAGGTTATAATTCACCCCTCCACTTT. It specifies CASSLTGYNSPLHF.

V usage is TRBV27 and J usage is TRBJ2-3; TRBD2 aligns across 16 bases. Trimming removed 5 bases from V and 5 bases from J; junction bases left unmatched: 10. This CDR3 has 18 amino acids. Per germline, CDR1 MNHEY and CDR2 SMNVEV (reference sequence). DNA for the CDR3: TGTGCCAGCAGTCCGGGACTAGCGGGGGGGCAATATGGAGATACGCAGTATTTT. It encodes CASSPGLAGGQYGDTQYF.

This clone has only a few counts. CDR3 loop: CASSDTPGQSISGEKLFF. The DNA of the CDR3 is TGTGCCAGCAGTGATACCCCGGGACAGTCAATAAGTGGCGAAAAACTGTTTTTT. The genes are TRBV28 and TRBJ1-4, with TRBD1 matching over 7 bases. This CDR3 comprises 18 residues. Germline CDR1 MDHEN, CDR2 SYDVKM. J was trimmed by 8 bases and V by 5 bases; bases with no gene match: 20.

This clone was counted between two and nine times. The chain carries TRBV5-1 and TRBJ1-5; 7 bases align to TRBD1. The CDR3 consists of 15 residues. In germline, CDR1 is SGHRS, CDR2 YFSETQ. Trimming cost V 2 bases and J 8 bases; bases outside gene matches: 10. CDR3 loop: CASSLTGAPNEPQHF. CDR3 nucleotide sequence: TGCGCCAGCAGCTTAACAGGGGCCCCCAACGAGCCCCAGCATTTT.

The chain joins TRBV28 to TRBJ2-7; TRBD2 agrees at 8 bases. V lost 6 bases and J lost 4; bases outside the gene matches: 2. CDR3 length: 12 amino acids. CDR1 and CDR2 (germline): MDHEN, SYDVKM. DNA of the CDR3: TGTGCCAGCAGGGAGCGGGAGTACGAGCAGTACTTC. Protein: CASREREYEQYF.

This clone was picked up a small number of times. The chain uses TRBV7-9 and TRBJ1-1, with TRBD1 as a possible D gene (5 bases). Germline CDR1 and CDR2: SEHNR and FQNEAQ (reference sequence). The CDR3 sequence is 13 residues long. Trimming took 5 bases from V and 4 from J, leaving 11 bases between them. The chain's CDR3 is CASSLQGLTEAFF. CDR3 nucleotides: TGTGCCAGCAGCCTCCAGGGACTCACTGAAGCTTTCTTT.

A remark on this clone: A junction boundary mismatches the germline segment, possibly from a read error. The rearrangement uses TRBV7-7 and TRBJ2-2, with D possibly TRBD2 on 5 matching bases. This CDR3 is 16 amino acids long. The V gene's germline CDR1 is SSHAT and CDR2 FNYEAQ (reference sequence). CDR3 sequence: CASSLAPMSPAGELFF. As DNA, the CDR3 is TGTGCTAGCAGCTTAGCGCCTATGAGCCCCGCCGGGGAGCTGTTTTTT.

The J gene is TRBJ1-6, the V gene TRBV19; no clear D. The V gene lost 10 bases and the J gene lost 7 bases, with 14 bases spanning the gap. Looked up from germline, CDR1 is LNHDA and CDR2 is SQIVND (reference sequence). The CDR3 is 13 residues long. The CDR3: CATNSNFNSPLHF. The CDR3 DNA is TGTGCCACGAACAGCAACTTCAATTCACCCCTCCACTTT.

This chain uses TRBV27 with TRBJ2-1, with 7 bases that match TRBD2. CDR3 size: 13 residues. From germline, CDR1 is MNHEY and CDR2 SMNVEV (reference sequence). Losses at the gene ends were 6 bases for V and 8 bases for J; bases not matched to a gene: 7. The CDR3 bases are TGTGCCAGCAGGGCTAGCGGAGAGCATGAGCAGTTCTTC. This encodes CASRASGEHEQFF.

This chain connects TRBV24-1 to TRBJ2-5; D remains ambiguous. CDR1 and CDR2 from the germline V gene are KGHDR and SFDVKD. This CDR3 has 12 amino acids. Trimming removed 2 bases from V and 2 bases from J, with 2 bases in between. The CDR3: CATSDSQETQYF. Written as DNA, the CDR3 is TGTGCCACCAGTGATTCTCAAGAGACCCAGTACTTC.

This sequence joins TRBV6-6 and TRBJ2-5, with 8 bases lining up with TRBD2. Trimming removed 6 bases from V and 5 bases from J; junction bases left unmatched: 5. The CDR3 is 13 residues long. Germline V gene data show CDR1 as MNHNY and CDR2 as SVGAGI (reference sequence). Written as DNA, the CDR3 is TGTGCCAGCAGACCGGGGGGGCGGGAGACCCAGTACTTC. This encodes CASRPGGRETQYF.

This chain uses TRBV7-9 with TRBJ2-2; perhaps TRBD2 as D (6 bases). CDR3 length: 16 residues. Trimming pared 5 bases from V and 8 bases from J, leaving 21 bases between. CDR1 is SEHNR, CDR2 FQNEAQ, per germline (reference sequence). CDR3 in amino acids: CASSSSGTEPKGELFF. For the CDR3, the DNA is TGTGCCAGCAGCAGCTCCGGGACTGAGCCCAAGGGGGAGCTGTTTTTT.

J is TRBJ1-5 and V is TRBV6-2 or TRBV6-3, with 10 bases fitting TRBD1. Germline trimming cut 6 bases from V and 3 bases from J; bases unmatched to any gene: 8. This CDR3 is 16 amino acids long. Germline V gene sequence: CDR1 MNHEY, CDR2 SVGEGT. CDR3 region: CASRPRDRGPNQPQHF. The CDR3 DNA reads TGTGCCAGCAGGCCTCGGGACAGGGGACCCAATCAGCCCCAGCATTTT.

The chain links TRBV6-5 to TRBJ1-5; 10 nucleotides agree with TRBD1. The CDR3 has 14 residues. CDR1 is MNHEY and CDR2 is SVGAGI in the germline V gene. Unmatched junction bases numbered 8, after V lost 8 bases and J lost 7 bases. The CDR3 loop is CASRGTGVEQPQHF. As DNA, the CDR3 is TGTGCCAGCCGCGGGACAGGGGTGGAGCAGCCCCAGCATTTT.

V usage is TRBV7-3 and J usage is TRBJ1-1; D might be TRBD1 (5 bases). Per germline, CDR1 SGHTA and CDR2 FQGTGA. The CDR3 totals 15 residues. V was pared by 5 bases and J by 1 base, with 14 bases between. The CDR3, as DNA: TGTGCCAGCAGCCTCTTATCCGGACAGAACACTGAAGCTTTCTTT. Encoded protein: CASSLLSGQNTEAFF.

V is TRBV6-5 and J is TRBJ2-7; D remains unclear. Germline CDR1 is MNHEY and CDR2 is SVGAGI. Trimming cost V 0 bases and J 2 bases, with 5 bases left between them. This CDR3 spans 13 amino acids. The chain's CDR3 is CASSYSTPYEQYF. CDR3 bases: TGTGCCAGCAGTTACTCCACCCCCTACGAGCAGTACTTC.

The rearrangement uses TRBV5-1 and TRBJ2-3; TRBD1 matches 7 bases. Germline lookup yields CDR1 SGHRS and CDR2 YFSETQ. CDR3 length: 16 residues. The V gene end was trimmed by 4 bases and the J gene end by 4 bases; junction bases not matched to a gene: 12. CDR3 sequence reads: CASSPGQAHSSDTQYF. The CDR3 region has the DNA TGCGCCAGCAGCCCCGGACAGGCCCACAGTTCAGATACGCAGTATTTT.

V gene TRBV27 combines with J gene TRBJ2-1; 11 bases line up with TRBD2. The CDR3 loop spans 18 amino acids. The V segment lost 7 bases and the J segment 4 bases; nucleotides outside the gene matches: 15. Germline CDR1 reads MNHEY; CDR2 reads SMNVEV (reference sequence). The CDR3 loop reads CASIPSSGGLYFYNEQFF. For the CDR3, the DNA is TGTGCCAGCATCCCTTCTAGCGGGGGGCTTTATTTTTACAATGAGCAGTTCTTC.

The chain employs TRBV5-4 and TRBJ1-3; a weak D match, TRBD1 (6 bases). Germline lookup yields CDR1 SGHNT and CDR2 YYREEE (reference sequence). The CDR3 is made up of 15 amino acids. The V end was cut by 3 bases, the J end by 0 bases, with 10 bases between. DNA for the CDR3: TGTGCCAGCAGCTGGGGGGGCGCCTCTGGAAACACCATATATTTT. This encodes CASSWGGASGNTIYF.